Listed here are 8 T cell receptor delta chains from one sample, sequenced in a study of Vδ1+ human thymocytes. The template was reverse-transcribed extracted RNA. Multiplex PCR used pooled V-gene forward primers and a constant-region reverse primer to amplify CDR3s. TCRdb re-called clones from the multiplex PCR reads via CATT. In the table there are roughly 55,000 delta-chain clones, about a sixth of which are singletons. For these TCRs, the target antigens are not known. Regarding the study as a whole: In the thymus, TRG and TRD repertoires looked highly polyclonal with Gaussian CDR3 lengths.

The material sequenced was Vdelta1+ gamma-delta thymocytes from the thymus. Noted subset: FACS-sorted CD3+ TCRalphabeta- TCRVdelta1+ TCRVdelta2- thymocytes. The receptors stem from a boy in the first two years of life who had congenital heart surgery.

The rearrangement uses TRDV1 and TRDJ1; 8 nucleotides agree with TRDD3. The CDR3 sequence is 21 residues long. Per the germline V gene, CDR1 is TSWWSYY and CDR2 is QGS. J gave up 0 bases and V 5 bases, and 23 bases lay outside the gene matches. In nucleotides, the CDR3 is TGTGCTCTTGGGCCCCCGGGTGGATACTGGGGGCCATTTAAGTACACCGATAAACTCATCTTT. Translation gives CALGPPGGYWGPFKYTDKLIF.

This clone was detected only a few times. This sequence joins TRDV1 and TRDJ1; D gene uncertain. Germline CDR1 reads TSWWSYY; CDR2 reads QGS. V was clipped by 5 bases and J by 8 bases, with 15 bases between them. This CDR3 region has 13 residues. The CDR3, as DNA: TGTGCTCTTGGGCAAGGTTCCGTACCCAAACTCATCTTT. Its translation: CALGQGSVPKLIF.

This chain connects TRDV1 to TRDJ1, with TRDD3 matching over 8 bases. This CDR3 spans 23 amino acids. The germline CDR1 and CDR2 sequences are TSWWSYY and QGS. V trimming: 4 bases; J trimming: 4 bases; junction bases outside the gene matches: 32. The CDR3 nucleotides are TGTGCTCTTGGGGCCGCGAGGCGATCCATTACTGATCGGCTGGGGGGGATAATCGATAAACTCATCTTT. The encoded protein is CALGAARRSITDRLGGIIDKLIF.

The chain uses TRDV1 and TRDJ1; 9 nucleotides match TRDD3. V dropped 0 bases and J dropped 10; count of bases not matched to a gene: 21. This CDR3 contains 19 residues. Germline V CDR1 and CDR2: TSWWSYY, QGS. CDR3 in DNA: TGTGCTCTTGGGGAACTTCGGCCTTCCTCGAGGGGGGGATACATGGGACTCATCTTT. As protein: CALGELRPSSRGGYMGLIF.

The chain joins TRDV1 to TRDJ1; D is ambiguous. Between the trimmed V and J ends, which lost 0 bases and 7 bases, there was a span of 9 bases. The CDR3 is 13 amino acids. Germline CDR1 TSWWSYY, CDR2 QGS. The chain's CDR3 is CALGELSRGKLIF. CDR3 DNA: TGTGCTCTTGGGGAACTGTCCAGGGGTAAACTCATCTTT.

This sequence joins TRDV1 and TRDJ1, with 10 bases lining up with TRDD3. Germline V lookup: CDR1 TSWWSYY, CDR2 QGS. Germline trimming cut 5 bases from V and 0 bases from J; bases unmatched to any gene: 18. CDR3 length: 20 residues. The CDR3 here is CALGKTVTKGDTTYTDKLIF. DNA for the CDR3: TGTGCTCTTGGGAAAACTGTCACAAAGGGGGATACGACGTACACCGATAAACTCATCTTT.

The chain couples TRDV1 to TRDJ1; 13 bases line up with TRDD3. The CDR3 sequence is 20 residues long. With 1 base clipped from V and 3 bases from J, the junction kept 14 bases outside the gene matches. Germline CDR1 and CDR2: TSWWSYY and QGS. The chain's CDR3 is CALGERLPPVLGDTPDKLIF. DNA for the CDR3: TGTGCTCTTGGGGAACGCCTTCCCCCCGTACTGGGGGATACGCCCGATAAACTCATCTTT.

The rearrangement links TRDV1 to TRDJ1; 9 bases are a match to TRDD3. Germline CDR1 is TSWWSYY and CDR2 is QGS. The CDR3 is made up of 21 amino acids. V was clipped by 0 bases and J by 0 bases; unmatched bases: 17. The CDR3 protein is CALGELVDHWGTVPNTDKLIF. The DNA of the CDR3 is TGTGCTCTTGGGGAACTAGTTGATCACTGGGGGACCGTGCCAAACACCGATAAACTCATCTTT.